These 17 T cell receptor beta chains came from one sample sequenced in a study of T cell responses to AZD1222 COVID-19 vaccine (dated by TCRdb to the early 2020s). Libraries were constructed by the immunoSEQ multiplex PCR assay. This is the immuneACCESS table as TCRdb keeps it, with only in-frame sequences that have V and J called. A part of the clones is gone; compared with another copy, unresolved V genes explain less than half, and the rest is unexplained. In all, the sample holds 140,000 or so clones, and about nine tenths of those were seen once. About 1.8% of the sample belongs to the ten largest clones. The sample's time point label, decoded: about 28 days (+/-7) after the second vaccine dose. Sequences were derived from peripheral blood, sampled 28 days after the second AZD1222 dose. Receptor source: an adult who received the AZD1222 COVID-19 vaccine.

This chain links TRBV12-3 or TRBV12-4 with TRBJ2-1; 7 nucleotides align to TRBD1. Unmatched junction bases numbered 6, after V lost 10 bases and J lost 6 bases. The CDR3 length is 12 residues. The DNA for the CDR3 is TGTGCCATCTCCGACAGGGTCAATGAGCAGTTCTTC. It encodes CAISDRVNEQFF.

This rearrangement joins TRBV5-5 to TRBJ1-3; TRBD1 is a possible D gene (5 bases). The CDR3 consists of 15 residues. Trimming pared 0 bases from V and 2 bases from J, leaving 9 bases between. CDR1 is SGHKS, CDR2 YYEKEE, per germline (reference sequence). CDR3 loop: CASSLGAGPGNTIYF. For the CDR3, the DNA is TGTGCCAGCAGCTTGGGCGCAGGGCCTGGAAACACCATATATTTT.

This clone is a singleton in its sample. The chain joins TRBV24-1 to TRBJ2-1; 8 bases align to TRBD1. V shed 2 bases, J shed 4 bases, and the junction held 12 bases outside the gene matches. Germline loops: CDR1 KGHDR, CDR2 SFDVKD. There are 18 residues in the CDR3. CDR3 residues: CATSDSPSGQAVYNEQFF. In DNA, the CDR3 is TGTGCCACCAGTGATTCCCCATCGGGACAGGCGGTTTACAATGAGCAGTTCTTC.

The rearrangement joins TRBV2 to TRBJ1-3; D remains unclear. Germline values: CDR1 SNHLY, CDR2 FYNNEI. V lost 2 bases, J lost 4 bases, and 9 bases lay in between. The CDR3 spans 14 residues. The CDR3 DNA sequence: TGTGCCAGCAGTGAACTCCTCTCAGGAAACACCATATATTTT. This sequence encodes CASSELLSGNTIYF.

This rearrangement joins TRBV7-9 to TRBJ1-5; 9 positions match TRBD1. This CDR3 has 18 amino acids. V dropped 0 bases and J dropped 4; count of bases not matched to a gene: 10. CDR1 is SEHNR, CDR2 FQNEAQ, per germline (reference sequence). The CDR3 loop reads CASSLALDGTGRNQPQHF. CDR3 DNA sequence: TGTGCCAGCAGCTTAGCGCTTGACGGGACAGGGAGGAATCAGCCCCAGCATTTT.

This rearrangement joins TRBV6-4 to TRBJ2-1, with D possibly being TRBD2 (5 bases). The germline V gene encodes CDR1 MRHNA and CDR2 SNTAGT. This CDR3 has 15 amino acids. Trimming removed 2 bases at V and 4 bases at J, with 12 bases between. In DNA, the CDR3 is TGTGCCAGCAGTGACGGGCGGGTAGATTACAATGAGCAGTTCTTC. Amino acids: CASSDGRVDYNEQFF.

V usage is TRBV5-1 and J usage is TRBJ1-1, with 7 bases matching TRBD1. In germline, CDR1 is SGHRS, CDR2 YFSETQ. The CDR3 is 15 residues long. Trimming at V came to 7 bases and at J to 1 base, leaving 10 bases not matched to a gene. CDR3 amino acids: CASGPSPGGNTEAFF. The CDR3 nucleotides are TGCGCCAGCGGACCGAGTCCAGGGGGGAACACTGAAGCTTTCTTT.

Written as DNA, the CDR3 is TGTGCCACCAGCAGAGAGTTAGCGGGAGGTGGCATTCAGTACTTC. Amino acids: CATSRELAGGGIQYF. The V and J genes are TRBV15 and TRBJ2-4; 10 bases are shared with TRBD2. The trim removed 0 bases at V and 9 bases at J, leaving 5 bases unmatched. This CDR3 contains 15 residues. Looked up from germline, CDR1 is LNHNV and CDR2 is YYDKDF (reference sequence).

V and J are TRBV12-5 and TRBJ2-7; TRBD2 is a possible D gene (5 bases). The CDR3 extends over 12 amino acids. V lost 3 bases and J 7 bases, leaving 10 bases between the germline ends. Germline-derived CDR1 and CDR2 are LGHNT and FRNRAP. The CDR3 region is CASGFSSGEQYF. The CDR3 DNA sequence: TGTGCTAGTGGTTTCTCATCGGGGGAGCAGTACTTC.

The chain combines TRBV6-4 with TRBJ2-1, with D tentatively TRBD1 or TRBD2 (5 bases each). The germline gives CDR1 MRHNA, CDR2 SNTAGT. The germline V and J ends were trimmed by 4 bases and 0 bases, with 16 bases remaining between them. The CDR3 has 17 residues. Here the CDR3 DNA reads TGTGCCAGCAGTGGTTTGGGGGATCCTGGCTCCTACAATGAGCAGTTCTTC. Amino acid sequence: CASSGLGDPGSYNEQFF.

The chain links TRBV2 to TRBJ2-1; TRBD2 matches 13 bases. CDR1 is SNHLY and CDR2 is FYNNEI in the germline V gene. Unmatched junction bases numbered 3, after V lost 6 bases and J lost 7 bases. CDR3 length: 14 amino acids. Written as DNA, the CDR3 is TGTGCCAGCAGGGAACTAGCGGGAGGGAATGAGCAGTTCTTC. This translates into CASRELAGGNEQFF. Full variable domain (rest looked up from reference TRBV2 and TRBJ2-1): EPEVTQTPSHQVTQMGQEVILRCVPISNHLYFYWYRQILGQKVEFLVSFYNNEISEKSEIFDDQFSVERPDGSNFTLKIRSTKLEDSAMYFCASRELAGGNEQFFGPGTRLTVL.

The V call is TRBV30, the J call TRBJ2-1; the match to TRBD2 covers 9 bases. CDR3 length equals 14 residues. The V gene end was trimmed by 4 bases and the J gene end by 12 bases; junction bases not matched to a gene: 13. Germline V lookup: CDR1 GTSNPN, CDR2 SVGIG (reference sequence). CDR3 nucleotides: TGTGCCTGGAATGGACTAGCGTTTATTTCAGGGCAGTTCTTC. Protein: CAWNGLAFISGQFF.

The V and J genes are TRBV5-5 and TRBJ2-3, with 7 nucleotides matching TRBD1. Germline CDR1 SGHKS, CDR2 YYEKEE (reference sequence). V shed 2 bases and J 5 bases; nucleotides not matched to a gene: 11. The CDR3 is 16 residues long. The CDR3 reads CASSLRGGAGRDTQYF. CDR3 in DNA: TGTGCCAGCAGCTTAAGAGGGGGCGCCGGACGAGATACGCAGTATTTT.

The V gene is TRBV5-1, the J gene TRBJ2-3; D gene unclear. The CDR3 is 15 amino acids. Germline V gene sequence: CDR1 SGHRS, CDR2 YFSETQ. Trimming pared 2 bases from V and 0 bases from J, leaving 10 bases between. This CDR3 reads CASSFFGPSTDTQYF. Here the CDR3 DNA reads TGCGCCAGCAGCTTCTTTGGACCTAGCACAGATACGCAGTATTTT.

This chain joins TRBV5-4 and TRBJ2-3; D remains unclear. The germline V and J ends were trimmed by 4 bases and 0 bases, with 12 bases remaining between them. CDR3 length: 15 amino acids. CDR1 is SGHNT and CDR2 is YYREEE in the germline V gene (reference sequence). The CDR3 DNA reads TGTGCCAGCAGCCGACCGTTAACTAGCACAGATACGCAGTATTTT. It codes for CASSRPLTSTDTQYF.

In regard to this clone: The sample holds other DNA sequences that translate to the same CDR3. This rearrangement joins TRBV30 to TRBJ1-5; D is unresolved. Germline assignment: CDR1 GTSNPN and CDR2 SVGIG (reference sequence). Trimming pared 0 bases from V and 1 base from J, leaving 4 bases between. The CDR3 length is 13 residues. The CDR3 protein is CAWSVGSNQPQHF. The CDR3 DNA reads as TGTGCCTGGAGTGTGGGGAGCAATCAGCCCCAGCATTTT. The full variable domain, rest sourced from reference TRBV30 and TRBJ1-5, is SQTIHQWPATLVQPVGSPLSLECTVEGTSNPNLYWYRQAAGRGLQLLFYSVGIGQISSEVPQNLSASRPQDRQFILSSKKLLLSDSGFYLCAWSVGSNQPQHFGDGTRLSIL.

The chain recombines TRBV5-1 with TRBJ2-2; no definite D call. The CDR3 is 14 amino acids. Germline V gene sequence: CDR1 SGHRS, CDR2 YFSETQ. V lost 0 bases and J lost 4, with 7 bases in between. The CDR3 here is CASSLGHLTGELFF. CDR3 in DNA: TGCGCCAGCAGCTTGGGGCACCTCACCGGGGAGCTGTTTTTT.